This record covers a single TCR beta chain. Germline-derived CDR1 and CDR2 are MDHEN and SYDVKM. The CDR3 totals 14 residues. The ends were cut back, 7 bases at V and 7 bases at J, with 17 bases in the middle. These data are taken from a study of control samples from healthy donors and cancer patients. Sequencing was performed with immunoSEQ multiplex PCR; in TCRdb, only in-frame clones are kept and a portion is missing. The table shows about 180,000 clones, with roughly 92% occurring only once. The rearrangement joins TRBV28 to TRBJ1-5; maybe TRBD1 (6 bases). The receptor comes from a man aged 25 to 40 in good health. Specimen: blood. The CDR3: CASTRVAGDQPQHF. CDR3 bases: TGTGCCAGCACCCGGGTGGCAGGGGACCAGCCCCAGCATTTT.